These 29 T cell receptor beta chains came from one sample sequenced in a study of blood T cells in healthy people across ages. A sample-barcoded 5' primer and a J-beta primer mix were used in a second PCR of about 7 to 11 cycles. TCRdb reprocessed the 5' RACE reads with MiXCR, giving one entry per CDR3 protein. The sample includes some 790,000 distinct CDR3 sequences, 29% of them seen just once. Sequenced: blood. These receptors were obtained from an elderly woman in good health.

This clonotype was seen a few times. This may arise from a read error, as a much more abundant clone is one base away. This chain links TRBV6-2 or TRBV6-3 with TRBJ2-7, with 7 bases aligning to TRBD2. After removal of 2 bases from V and 6 bases from J, the junction contained 4 bases not matched to a gene. The CDR3 is 13 residues long. In germline, CDR1 is MNHEY, CDR2 SVGEGT. The CDR3 sequence: CASSYGEGGEQYF. In nucleotides, the CDR3 is TGTGCCAGCAGTTACGGGGAGGGCGGCGAGCAGTACTTC.

The table lists this clonotype with a few counts. This chain connects TRBV14 to TRBJ1-1, with D maybe TRBD1 (5 bases). Trimming pared 2 bases from V and 4 bases from J, leaving 14 bases between. CDR1 is SGHDN and CDR2 is FVKESK in the germline V gene. This CDR3 comprises 15 residues. CDR3 DNA sequence: TGTGCCAGCAGCCAACTTTGGGGGGGAAGCACTGAAGCTTTCTTT. It encodes CASSQLWGGSTEAFF.

This clonotype was observed a single time. A much larger clone lies one base from this, so it may be a read error. The rearrangement joins TRBV7-8 to TRBJ1-1, with D unresolved. Germline CDR1 SGHVS, CDR2 FQNEAQ. The CDR3 length is 14 residues. CDR3 loop: CASSLVMGNTETFF. CDR3 nucleotides: TGTGCCAGCAGCTTAGTTATGGGTAACACTGAAACTTTCTTT. Together with reference TRBV7-8 and TRBJ1-1, the CDR3 gives the full variable domain: GAGVSQSPRYKVAKRGQDVALRCDPISGHVSLFWYQQALGQGPEFLTYFQNEAQLDKSGLPSDRFFAERPEGSVSTLKIQRTQQEDSAVYLCASSLVMGNTETFFGQGTRLTVV.

This clonotype was seen ten or more times. The CDR3 loop is CASSIRGVVNEQFF. CDR3 nucleotides: TGCGCCAGCAGCATTCGCGGGGTAGTAAATGAGCAGTTCTTC. The V gene is TRBV5-1, the J gene TRBJ2-1, with D tentatively TRBD2 (6 bases). V was cut by 4 bases and J by 7 bases, with 15 bases left in between. Looked up from germline, CDR1 is SGHRS and CDR2 is YFSETQ. The CDR3 totals 14 residues.

This clonotype was counted ten times or more. This rearrangement joins TRBV6-5 to TRBJ2-1; 10 bases map to TRBD2. This CDR3 has 16 residues. From germline, CDR1 is MNHEY and CDR2 SVGAGI. Losses at the gene ends were 0 bases for V and 7 bases for J; bases not matched to a gene: 6. CDR3 protein: CASSYSSGGAKNEQFF. The CDR3 nucleotides read TGTGCCAGCAGTTACTCCAGCGGGGGGGCCAAAAATGAGCAGTTCTTC.

The chain joins TRBV7-2 to TRBJ2-1; 11 bases are shared with TRBD1. Unmatched junction bases numbered 16, after V lost 5 bases and J lost 13 bases. Germline V gives CDR1 SGHTA, CDR2 FQGNSA. The CDR3 runs to 16 residues. The chain's CDR3 is CASSPRTGGIGETQFF. In DNA form, the CDR3 reads TGTGCCAGCAGCCCGAGGACAGGGGGCATTGGAGAGACCCAGTTCTTC.

This clonotype was seen repeatedly, ten times or more. The chain recombines TRBV7-9 with TRBJ2-7; D is ambiguous. The V gene lost 5 bases and the J gene lost 2 bases, with 13 bases spanning the gap. Per the germline V gene, CDR1 is SEHNR and CDR2 is FQNEAQ (reference sequence). CDR3 length: 14 amino acids. The CDR3 nucleotides read TGTGCCAGCAGCCAACAAGGGAAGACCTACGAGCAGTACTTC. Amino acid sequence: CASSQQGKTYEQYF.

The chain has TRBV7-2 and TRBJ2-3; D call uncertain. The CDR3 runs 12 residues. Deletions cut 9 bases from V and 2 bases from J, with 9 bases between. Germline CDR1 reads SGHTA; CDR2 reads FQGNSA. DNA for the CDR3: TGTGCCAGTGAACCTTCCACAGATACGCAGTATTTT. It codes for CASEPSTDTQYF.

At least ten counts were recorded for this clonotype. The CDR3 bases are TGTGCCTGGAGTGGCCAGGGCTACTATGGCTACACCTTC. Its translation: CAWSGQGYYGYTF. The chain uses TRBV30 and TRBJ1-2, with D possibly matching TRBD1 (5 bases). Germline assignment: CDR1 GTSNPN and CDR2 SVGIG (reference sequence). The CDR3 length is 13 residues. The germline V and J ends were trimmed by 1 base and 3 bases, with 9 bases remaining between them.

CDR3 coding DNA: TGTGCCAGCAGCTACACTCCGGCCCCCTCCTACAATGAGCAGTTCTTC. Translated, it gives CASSYTPAPSYNEQFF. The chain combines TRBV5-6 with TRBJ2-1, with D uncertain. Looked up from germline, CDR1 is SGHDT and CDR2 is YYEEEE. This CDR3 is built from 16 residues. The germline V and J ends were trimmed by 3 bases and 0 bases, with 13 bases remaining between them. The full variable domain, in which reference TRBV5-6 and TRBJ2-1 provide the parts outside the CDR3, is DAGVTQSPTHLIKTRGQQVTLRCSPKSGHDTVSWYQQALGQGPQFIFQYYEEEERQRGNFPDRFSGHQFPNYSSELNVNALLLGDSALYLCASSYTPAPSYNEQFFGPGTRLTVL.

This clonotype was observed many times. The rearrangement uses TRBV4-1 and TRBJ1-2, with TRBD1 identical over 7 bases. CDR1 and CDR2 from the germline V gene are MGHRA and YSYEKL. CDR3 length equals 14 residues. V trimming: 3 bases; J trimming: 4 bases; junction bases outside the gene matches: 5. The CDR3 here is CASSHGGTAYGYTF. The CDR3 nucleotides are TGCGCCAGCAGCCACGGAGGGACAGCCTATGGCTACACCTTC.

This clonotype was observed many times. This chain links TRBV30 with TRBJ1-2; D is uncertain. The V gene's germline CDR1 is GTSNPN and CDR2 SVGIG (reference sequence). Deletions cut 0 bases from V and 5 bases from J, with 10 bases between. This CDR3 contains 13 residues. The DNA of the CDR3 is TGTGCCTGGAGTGTAGACCTGAAGTATGGCTACACCTTC. Protein product: CAWSVDLKYGYTF.

Concerning this clonotype itself: The junction differs from germline at one of its ends, possibly a read error. The chain joins TRBV11-2 to TRBJ2-3; no reliable D call. Per the germline V gene, CDR1 is SGHAT and CDR2 is FQNNGV. This CDR3 has 13 residues. CDR3 sequence: CTSSLGHYLGQYF. The CDR3 nucleotides read TGTACCAGCAGCTTAGGGCACTATCTGGGACAGTATTTT.

This clonotype was seen a handful of times. The chain links TRBV29-1 to TRBJ1-3, with D unresolved. CDR1 is SQVTM, CDR2 ANQGSEA, per germline. CDR3 size: 12 residues. V was cut by 5 bases and J by 0 bases, with 5 bases left in between. CDR3 bases: TGCAGCGTTAAGATCTCTGGAAACACCATATATTTT. This codes for CSVKISGNTIYF.

There are many counts of this clonotype. This rearrangement joins TRBV18 to TRBJ2-1, with D hard to call. Germline V gives CDR1 KGHSH, CDR2 LQKENI. V lost 4 bases, J lost 8 bases, and 6 bases lay in between. The CDR3 extends over 11 amino acids. CDR3: CASSRGHEQFF. In DNA, the CDR3 is TGTGCCAGCTCACGAGGCCATGAGCAGTTCTTC. The whole variable domain, remainder taken from reference TRBV18 and TRBJ2-1, is NAGVMQNPRHLVRRRGQEARLRCSPMKGHSHVYWYRQLPEEGLKFMVYLQKENIIDESGMPKERFSAEFPKEGPSILRIQQVVRGDSAAYFCASSRGHEQFFGPGTRLTVL.

This clonotype was seen many times. The CDR3 loop reads CASSIQDRDWDEQYF. CDR3 DNA sequence: TGCGCCAGCAGCATCCAGGACAGGGACTGGGACGAGCAGTACTTC. The chain has TRBV5-1 and TRBJ2-7, with 8 positions matching TRBD1. Trimming cost V 4 bases and J 5 bases; bases outside gene matches: 11. This CDR3 comprises 15 residues. Germline CDR1 and CDR2: SGHRS and YFSETQ.

This clonotype was seen many times. The CDR3 protein is CASRGVQGPDTQYF. The CDR3 bases are TGTGCCAGCAGGGGGGTACAGGGCCCAGATACGCAGTATTTT. The genes are TRBV2 and TRBJ2-3; D perhaps matches TRBD1 (6 bases). CDR3 length: 14 residues. Trimming removed 6 bases at V and 4 bases at J, with 14 bases between. The germline V gene has CDR1 SNHLY and CDR2 FYNNEI.

The sample holds one count of this clonotype. The junction shows a germline mismatch at one end, possibly a read error. The genes are TRBV20-1 and TRBJ1-2; D unresolved. The germline V gene encodes CDR1 DFQATT and CDR2 SNEGSKA (reference sequence). This CDR3 has 14 amino acids. The CDR3 nucleotides read TGCAGTGCTAGAGAAGCCAGGCACCACTATGGCCACACCTTC. Its translation: CSAREARHHYGHTF.

Only a few counts were recorded for this clonotype. This clone may be a read error of a much larger clone one base away. In nucleotides, the CDR3 is TGTGCCAGCAGTTGGGGAAGCGCAGATACGCAGTATTTT. Residues: CASSWGSADTQYF. The V and J genes are TRBV12-3 or TRBV12-4 and TRBJ2-3; D ambiguous. This CDR3 is 13 amino acids long. The germline V and J ends were trimmed by 4 bases and 4 bases, with 9 bases remaining between them.

The chain is built from TRBV4-1 and TRBJ1-5; D may be TRBD1 (6 bases). Per germline, CDR1 MGHRA and CDR2 YSYEKL. The CDR3 sequence is 16 residues long. Trimming removed 3 bases at V and 5 bases at J, with 17 bases between. CDR3 residues: CASSQVQGVSDQPQHF. Here the CDR3 DNA reads TGCGCCAGCAGCCAGGTACAGGGAGTCAGCGATCAGCCCCAGCATTTT.

This clonotype was detected many times. This chain links TRBV5-1 with TRBJ2-1; maybe TRBD1 (5 bases). The CDR3 length is 15 residues. CDR1 SGHRS and CDR2 YFSETQ come from the germline V gene. With 0 bases removed from V and 5 bases from J, the gap between germline ends came to 12 bases. CDR3 region: CASSLDDSSNNEQFF. In DNA form, the CDR3 reads TGCGCCAGCAGCTTGGACGACAGTAGTAACAATGAGCAGTTCTTC.

The V call is TRBV20-1, the J call TRBJ2-7, with D tentatively TRBD2 (5 bases). The CDR3 is 16 amino acids. Germline V gene data show CDR1 as DFQATT and CDR2 as SNEGSKA (reference sequence). V lost 0 bases and J 0 bases, leaving 15 bases between the germline ends. The DNA of the CDR3 is TGCAGTGCTAGAGATCGGGCGGGTCTGAGCTCCTACGAGCAGTACTTC. It translates to CSARDRAGLSSYEQYF.

This chain uses TRBV12-3 or TRBV12-4 with TRBJ2-7, with TRBD1 matching over 8 bases. The V gene end was trimmed by 6 bases and the J gene end by 4 bases; junction bases not matched to a gene: 14. The CDR3 contains 16 residues. In nucleotides, the CDR3 is TGTGCCAGCAGCGCCGGGGGCAGGGGGCTGGGGTACGAGCAGTACTTC. Residues: CASSAGGRGLGYEQYF.

The genes are TRBV7-9 and TRBJ2-5; D may correspond to TRBD1 or TRBD2 (6 bases each). Trimming pared 5 bases from V and 0 bases from J, leaving 19 bases between. The CDR3 sequence is 17 residues long. The V gene's germline CDR1 is SEHNR and CDR2 FQNEAQ (reference sequence). The CDR3 spells CASSPQLGGRDQETQYF. The CDR3 nucleotides are TGTGCCAGCAGCCCCCAGCTCGGGGGCCGTGACCAAGAGACCCAGTACTTC. The complete variable domain, with remaining parts taken from reference TRBV7-9 and TRBJ2-5, reads DTGVSQNPRHKITKRGQNVTFRCDPISEHNRLYWYRQTLGQGPEFLTYFQNEAQLEKSRLLSDRFSAERPKGSFSTLEIQRTEQGDSAMYLCASSPQLGGRDQETQYFGPGTRLLVL.

This clonotype was counted a few times. The chain is built from TRBV5-1 and TRBJ2-7, with 9 bases identical to TRBD2. V shed 8 bases, J shed 7 bases, and the junction held 13 bases outside the gene matches. Germline V lookup: CDR1 SGHRS, CDR2 YFSETQ. The CDR3 has 14 amino acids. The CDR3 here is CASSAGGSHYEQYF. In DNA form, the CDR3 reads TGCGCCAGTTCCGCGGGGGGGAGTCATTATGAGCAGTACTTC.

This clonotype occurred once. The junction shows a germline mismatch at one end, possibly a read error. This chain connects TRBV3-1 to TRBJ2-3, with D possibly TRBD1 on 5 matching bases. The CDR3 sequence is 13 residues long. Per germline, CDR1 LGHDT and CDR2 YNNKEL (reference sequence). This CDR3 reads CVSSQTDTDTQYF. The CDR3 DNA follows: TGTGTCAGCAGTCAGACAGACACAGATACGCAGTATTTT.

This clonotype has at least ten counts. The genes are TRBV7-2 and TRBJ2-7; TRBD1 aligns across 8 bases. CDR1 is SGHTA and CDR2 is FQGNSA in the germline V gene. The CDR3 consists of 15 residues. The V gene end was trimmed by 6 bases and the J gene end by 0 bases; junction bases not matched to a gene: 7. CDR3 DNA sequence: TGTGCCAGCAGTCGAACAGGGGGGCACTCCTACGAGCAGTACTTC. It is translated as CASSRTGGHSYEQYF.

This clonotype has a count of ten or more. V is TRBV7-2 and J is TRBJ2-1; a weak D match, TRBD2 (5 bases). The germline gives CDR1 SGHTA, CDR2 FQGNSA. The CDR3 totals 16 residues. Deletions cut 5 bases from V and 0 bases from J, with 14 bases between. The CDR3 DNA follows: TGTGCCAGCAGCCGGAGGACTCCTAGCTCCTACAATGAGCAGTTCTTC. It is translated as CASSRRTPSSYNEQFF. Supplemented by reference TRBV7-2 and TRBJ2-1, the full variable domain reads GAGVSQSPSNKVTEKGKDVELRCDPISGHTALYWYRQSLGQGLEFLIYFQGNSAPDKSGLPSDRFSAERTGGSVSTLTIQRTQQEDSAVYLCASSRRTPSSYNEQFFGPGTRLTVL.

The chain recombines TRBV24-1 with TRBJ2-1, with 7 bases that match TRBD2. Germline V CDR1 and CDR2: KGHDR, SFDVKD. V was clipped by 10 bases and J by 13 bases; unmatched bases: 15. This CDR3 comprises 13 residues. The CDR3 spells CATRDGGMETQFF. CDR3 nucleotides: TGTGCCACTCGGGACGGGGGGATGGAGACCCAGTTCTTC.